This T cell receptor beta chain was obtained from a study of response to subunit inactivated influenza vaccine. Overall study results and limits: It was the authors' suggestion that each seasonal influenza vaccination recruits few new T cells.

CDR3 length: 16 amino acids. Germline CDR1 MDHEN, CDR2 SYDVKM. Trimming took 4 bases from V and 0 from J, leaving 15 bases between them. MiXCR, applied by TCRdb to the RT-PCR reads, yields one record per CDR3 protein. The sample lists more than 700,000 distinct CDR3 sequences, 21% seen once, with roughly a tenth in the top ten. In the case of this clonotype: Its antigen remains unknown.

The sample was PBMCs from blood, taken roughly 5 days after vaccination. The receptor was derived from a man aged 50 or older who received an inactivated influenza vaccine. The rearrangement uses TRBV28 and TRBJ1-1; D is possibly TRBD1 (6 bases). The DNA for the CDR3 is TGTGCCAGCAGTTCCATCCTGGGGGGCGTGAACACTGAAGCTTTCTTT. Amino acid sequence: CASSSILGGVNTEAFF.